This T cell receptor beta chain was identified in a study of blood T cell repertoires in COVID-19. For the study at large: From the United States, Italy and Spain came samples of acute and convalescent COVID-19. T cells, B-cell-depleted T cells, or PBMCs supplied cDNA or gDNA.

A note on this clone: One junction end does not reproduce the germline sequence, and a read error may be involved.

The participants were between roughly 18 and 89 years old and came from about two dozen US areas. Those designated as exposed participants met a COVID-19 case within 2 weeks before study entry. Data came from immunoSEQ multiplex PCR; TCRdb stores just in-frame clones and leaves some out. The table includes a few hundred thousand clones, approximately 89% detected once. This CDR3 has 16 residues. Germline lookup yields CDR1 SSHAT and CDR2 FNYEAQ (reference sequence). J is TRBJ2-3 and V is TRBV7-7; tentatively, D is TRBD1 (5 bases). The TCR comes from a woman aged 40 to 50 who had been exposed to COVID-19. Material for sequencing was PBMCs or T cells enriched from blood (not recorded which). The CDR3 region has the DNA TGTGCTAGCAGCTTAAACCCCCCGACAGTGACAGATACGCAGTATTTT. It codes for CASSLNPPTVTDTQYF.